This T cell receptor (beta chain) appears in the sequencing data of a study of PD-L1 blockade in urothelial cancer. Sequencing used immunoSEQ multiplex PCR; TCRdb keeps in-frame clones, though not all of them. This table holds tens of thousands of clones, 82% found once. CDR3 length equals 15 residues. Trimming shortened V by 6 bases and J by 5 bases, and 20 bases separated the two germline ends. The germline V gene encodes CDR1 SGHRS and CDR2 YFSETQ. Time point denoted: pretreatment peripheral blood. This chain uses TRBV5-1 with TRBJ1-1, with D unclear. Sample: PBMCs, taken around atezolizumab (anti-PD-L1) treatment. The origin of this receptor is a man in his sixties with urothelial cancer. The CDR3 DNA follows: TGCGCCAGCAAACTGTCAGGTACGGATCGGACTGAAGCTTTCTTT. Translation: CASKLSGTDRTEAFF.